This T cell receptor beta chain was identified during a study of shared clonotypes between healthy human individuals. The assay was immunoSEQ multiplex PCR, and TCRdb's table has in-frame clones only and misses some. The sample has about 2,200,000 clones, more than 85% seen once; the top ten hold under 2%. Terminally differentiated effector memory CD45RA+ cells were excluded by CCR7 positive selection of CD45RO-negative cells. The donor cohort consisted entirely of Caucasian adults residing in Nashville, Tennessee. CDR3 size: 12 residues. From germline, CDR1 is LGHNA and CDR2 YSLEER. The V end lost 4 bases, the J end lost 3 bases, and 7 bases lay between the germline ends.

The sequencing input was naive CD8+ T cells from PBMCs. This chain links TRBV4-3 with TRBJ2-7; D not resolved. This TCR was recovered from a man aged 18-30 years in good health. Some clones in this sample may be carry-over from other donors' samples. This chain's CDR3 is CASSPQSYEQYF. The CDR3 nucleotides read TGCGCCAGCAGCCCACAAAGCTACGAGCAGTACTTC.